These T cell receptor beta chains were read from a single sample in a study of cytomegalovirus exposure and HLA in healthy donors. Profiling relied on immunoSEQ multiplex PCR, and the TCRdb table lists in-frame clones only, not all of them. The repertoire has around 150,000 clones, roughly three quarters of them found once; the top ten carry approximately 7%. The sequenced sample consisted of PBMCs. The receptor set was obtained from a male donor in good health and CMV-seropositive. CDR3s include the opening cysteine and the closing phenylalanine or tryptophan. Fields, in order: D gene, J gene, clone size, V gene, CDR3 protein, CDR3 DNA. D genes are given only for firm matches. Some rows have no size entry. The others give once, few or many, or a class for an expanded clone.

D gene: NA; J gene: TRBJ1-2; clone size: NA; V gene: TRBV30; CDR3 protein: CAWKQGSGSYGYTF; CDR3 DNA: TGTGCCTGGAAACAGGGCTCGGGGTCCTATGGCTACACCTTC
D gene: NA; J gene: TRBJ1-2; clone size: once; V gene: TRBV5-1; CDR3 protein: CASRSFTANNYGYTF; CDR3 DNA: TGCGCCAGCAGATCCTTCACCGCTAATAACTATGGCTACACCTTC
D gene: NA; J gene: TRBJ1-5; clone size: NA; V gene: TRBV5-8; CDR3 protein: CASSLVAGNQPQHF; CDR3 DNA: TGTGCCAGCAGCTTGGTCGCAGGGAATCAGCCCCAGCATTTT
D gene: TRBD2; J gene: TRBJ2-7; clone size: NA; V gene: TRBV5-6; CDR3 protein: CASTEGLAGSAYEQYF; CDR3 DNA: TGTGCCAGCACCGAAGGACTAGCGGGCTCAGCCTACGAGCAGTACTTC
D gene: NA; J gene: TRBJ1-2; clone size: NA; V gene: TRBV9; CDR3 protein: CASSVGTLSNYGYTF; CDR3 DNA: TGTGCCAGCAGCGTAGGGACACTTAGTAACTATGGCTACACCTTC
D gene: NA; J gene: TRBJ1-3; clone size: NA; V gene: TRBV5-8; CDR3 protein: CASSLGTGAGNTIYF; CDR3 DNA: TGTGCCAGCAGCTTGGGGACTGGGGCTGGAAACACCATATATTTT
D gene: NA; J gene: TRBJ2-2; clone size: NA; V gene: TRBV5-4; CDR3 protein: CASSLNRRNTGELFF; CDR3 DNA: TGTGCCAGCAGCTTGAACAGAAGAAACACCGGGGAGCTGTTTTTT
D gene: TRBD1; J gene: TRBJ1-5; clone size: once; V gene: TRBV7-2; CDR3 protein: CASSPQTGLLEPQHF; CDR3 DNA: TGTGCCAGCAGCCCCCAGACAGGGCTTCTTGAGCCCCAGCATTTT
D gene: NA; J gene: TRBJ2-7; clone size: NA; V gene: TRBV9; CDR3 protein: CASSPTDREVYEQYF; CDR3 DNA: TGTGCCAGCAGCCCAACCGACAGGGAGGTCTACGAGCAGTACTTC
D gene: NA; J gene: TRBJ1-3; clone size: NA; V gene: TRBV30; CDR3 protein: CAWNSREGNTIYF; CDR3 DNA: TGTGCCTGGAATAGCAGGGAAGGAAACACCATATATTTT
D gene: TRBD1; J gene: TRBJ1-1; clone size: NA; V gene: TRBV9; CDR3 protein: CASSVTGGGEAFF; CDR3 DNA: TGTGCCAGCAGCGTGACAGGGGGCGGTGAAGCTTTCTTT
D gene: TRBD1; J gene: TRBJ1-1; clone size: NA; V gene: TRBV6-1; CDR3 protein: CASSEDRGRFNTEAFF; CDR3 DNA: TGTGCCAGCAGTGAGGACAGGGGGCGTTTCAACACTGAAGCTTTCTTT
D gene: TRBD1; J gene: TRBJ2-1; clone size: NA; V gene: TRBV5-1; CDR3 protein: CASSLGTGNYNEQFF; CDR3 DNA: TGCGCCAGCAGCTTAGGGACAGGGAACTACAATGAGCAGTTCTTC
D gene: TRBD1; J gene: TRBJ1-4; clone size: NA; V gene: TRBV18; CDR3 protein: CASSLRQGGEKLFF; CDR3 DNA: TGTGCCAGCTCACTTCGACAGGGAGGTGAAAAACTGTTTTTT
D gene: NA; J gene: TRBJ1-3; clone size: NA; V gene: TRBV5-1; CDR3 protein: CASSPTGNTIYF; CDR3 DNA: TGCGCCAGCAGTCCTACTGGAAACACCATATATTTT
D gene: NA; J gene: TRBJ2-7; clone size: NA; V gene: TRBV30; CDR3 protein: CAWSVANYEQYF; CDR3 DNA: TGTGCCTGGAGTGTAGCCAACTACGAGCAGTACTTC
D gene: TRBD1; J gene: TRBJ1-1; clone size: NA; V gene: TRBV6-5; CDR3 protein: CATHRGTGNTEAFF; CDR3 DNA: TGTGCCACCCATAGAGGGACAGGGAACACTGAAGCTTTCTTT
D gene: TRBD1; J gene: TRBJ2-7; clone size: NA; V gene: TRBV7-9; CDR3 protein: CASSSPDRDDEQYF; CDR3 DNA: TGTGCCAGCAGCTCCCCGGACAGGGACGACGAGCAGTACTTC
D gene: TRBD1; J gene: TRBJ1-5; clone size: NA; V gene: TRBV7-9; CDR3 protein: CAGSLDGTGDQPQHF; CDR3 DNA: TGTGCCGGCAGCTTAGACGGGACAGGAGATCAGCCCCAGCATTTT
D gene: NA; J gene: TRBJ1-2; clone size: few; V gene: TRBV2; CDR3 protein: CASTQQSSNYGYTF; CDR3 DNA: TGTGCCAGCACTCAACAGAGTTCTAACTATGGCTACACCTTC
D gene: TRBD1; J gene: TRBJ2-6; clone size: NA; V gene: TRBV5-1; CDR3 protein: CASSPDRGPGANVLTF; CDR3 DNA: TGCGCCAGCAGCCCGGACAGGGGCCCCGGGGCCAACGTCCTGACTTTC
D gene: TRBD2; J gene: TRBJ2-3; clone size: NA; V gene: TRBV5-1; CDR3 protein: CASSLTSGGAGDTQYF; CDR3 DNA: TGCGCCAGCAGCCTGACTAGCGGGGGGGCGGGAGATACGCAGTATTTT
D gene: TRBD1; J gene: TRBJ2-3; clone size: few; V gene: TRBV6-1; CDR3 protein: CASSRQGRTQYF; CDR3 DNA: TGTGCCAGCAGCCGACAGGGGCGCACGCAGTATTTT
D gene: NA; J gene: TRBJ1-2; clone size: NA; V gene: TRBV28; CDR3 protein: CASSSSAYGYTF; CDR3 DNA: TGTGCCAGCAGTTCCAGCGCCTATGGCTACACCTTC
D gene: NA; J gene: TRBJ2-3; clone size: NA; V gene: TRBV7-3; CDR3 protein: CASSSSRTDTQYF; CDR3 DNA: TGTGCCAGCAGCTCCTCGAGGACAGATACGCAGTATTTT
D gene: TRBD1; J gene: TRBJ1-2; clone size: NA; V gene: TRBV9; CDR3 protein: CASSEGGQGAKDTF; CDR3 DNA: TGTGCCAGCAGCGAGGGGGGACAGGGGGCAAAAGACACCTTC
D gene: NA; J gene: TRBJ2-7; clone size: few; V gene: TRBV6-5; CDR3 protein: CASSYLGGADEQYF; CDR3 DNA: TGTGCCAGCAGTTACTTAGGAGGAGCGGACGAGCAGTACTTC
D gene: NA; J gene: TRBJ1-5; clone size: NA; V gene: TRBV7-9; CDR3 protein: CASSFGGNQPQHF; CDR3 DNA: TGTGCCAGCAGCTTCGGAGGCAATCAGCCCCAGCATTTT
D gene: NA; J gene: TRBJ1-2; clone size: NA; V gene: TRBV6-5; CDR3 protein: CASSYAGSWNGYTF; CDR3 DNA: TGTGCCAGCAGTTACGCAGGGTCGTGGAATGGCTACACCTTC
D gene: NA; J gene: TRBJ2-7; clone size: NA; V gene: TRBV14; CDR3 protein: CASSHRTPPYEQYF; CDR3 DNA: TGTGCCAGCAGCCACCGGACTCCACCCTACGAGCAGTACTTC
D gene: NA; J gene: TRBJ2-1; clone size: few; V gene: TRBV10-2; CDR3 protein: CASSGGINYNEQFF; CDR3 DNA: TGCGCCAGCAGTGGCGGGATTAACTACAATGAGCAGTTCTTC
D gene: TRBD1; J gene: TRBJ1-1; clone size: NA; V gene: TRBV19; CDR3 protein: CASRVRQGARTEAFF; CDR3 DNA: TGTGCCAGTAGGGTTCGACAGGGGGCTAGGACTGAAGCTTTCTTT
D gene: TRBD2; J gene: TRBJ2-1; clone size: NA; V gene: TRBV7-2; CDR3 protein: CASSRPGLAGGRNEQFF; CDR3 DNA: TGTGCCAGCAGCCGTCCGGGACTAGCGGGGGGGCGGAATGAGCAGTTCTTC
D gene: TRBD2; J gene: TRBJ2-7; clone size: NA; V gene: TRBV9; CDR3 protein: CASSPGLVGEQYF; CDR3 DNA: TGTGCCAGCAGCCCCGGACTAGTGGGCGAGCAGTACTTC
D gene: NA; J gene: TRBJ1-3; clone size: NA; V gene: TRBV18; CDR3 protein: CASSPLDGSSGNTIYF; CDR3 DNA: TGTGCCAGCTCACCCCTGGACGGGAGCTCTGGAAACACCATATATTTT
D gene: NA; J gene: TRBJ2-5; clone size: once; V gene: TRBV11-2; CDR3 protein: CASSLGGLRQETQYF; CDR3 DNA: TGTGCCAGCAGCTTAGGAGGGCTTAGACAAGAGACCCAGTACTTC
D gene: NA; J gene: TRBJ2-7; clone size: NA; V gene: TRBV5-1; CDR3 protein: CASGRPGEYYEQYF; CDR3 DNA: TGCGCCAGTGGCCGGCCGGGGGAATACTACGAGCAGTACTTC
D gene: NA; J gene: TRBJ2-7; clone size: NA; V gene: TRBV2; CDR3 protein: CASSVTTSRSSYEQYF; CDR3 DNA: TGTGCCAGCAGTGTAACGACTTCTAGGAGCTCCTACGAGCAGTACTTC
D gene: NA; J gene: TRBJ1-2; clone size: NA; V gene: TRBV5-1; CDR3 protein: CASSPSAFGDGYTF; CDR3 DNA: TGCGCCAGCAGCCCGTCGGCCTTCGGGGATGGCTACACCTTC
D gene: NA; J gene: TRBJ1-3; clone size: NA; V gene: TRBV6-1; CDR3 protein: CASRATGNGNTIYF; CDR3 DNA: TGTGCCAGCAGGGCCACGGGGAACGGAAACACCATATATTTT
D gene: NA; J gene: TRBJ1-2; clone size: NA; V gene: TRBV2; CDR3 protein: CASSEDRANYGYTF; CDR3 DNA: TGTGCCAGCAGTGAAGACAGGGCTAACTATGGCTACACCTTC